The next 28 T cell receptor beta chains were all read from a single sample in a study of radiotherapy plus CTLA-4 blockade in lung cancer. The protocol was immunoSEQ multiplex PCR, while the TCRdb copy is restricted to in-frame clones and leaves out a portion. The table includes tens of thousands of clones, around 90% detected once. The sequencing used peripheral blood, collected from a patient treated with radiotherapy plus ipilimumab. These receptors were taken from a human donor with non-small cell lung cancer that progressed on radiotherapy plus ipilimumab.

This clone is a singleton in its sample. The V and J genes are TRBV4-1 and TRBJ2-5; D is unclear. V was pared by 1 base and J by 4 bases, with 13 bases between. CDR1 MGHRA and CDR2 YSYEKL come from the germline V gene. This CDR3 spans 15 amino acids. This chain's CDR3 is CASSQGTPTRETQYF. As DNA, the CDR3 is TGCGCCAGCAGCCAAGGGACCCCCACCCGAGAGACCCAGTACTTC.

This clone was observed a few times. The V gene is TRBV19, the J gene TRBJ2-7; 8 positions match TRBD1. V shed 5 bases, J shed 2 bases, and the junction held 5 bases outside the gene matches. The germline V gene encodes CDR1 LNHDA and CDR2 SQIVND (reference sequence). This CDR3 region has 14 residues. The CDR3 region is CASSAGTGAYEQYF. The CDR3 DNA reads TGTGCCAGTAGTGCCGGGACAGGAGCCTACGAGCAGTACTTC.

V gene TRBV29-1 combines with J gene TRBJ2-1; D might be TRBD2 (6 bases). CDR1 is SQVTM and CDR2 is ANQGSEA in the germline V gene. V was pared by 6 bases and J by 4 bases, with 19 bases between. The CDR3 runs to 15 residues. The CDR3 spells CSVGSLPGQYNEQFF. The CDR3 DNA sequence: TGCAGCGTCGGGAGTCTACCGGGGCAATACAATGAGCAGTTCTTC.

This clone has just a few counts. The chain joins TRBV9 to TRBJ1-1; the D gene is possibly TRBD1 (5 bases). Germline loops: CDR1 SGDLS, CDR2 YYNGEE. Trimming cost V 0 bases and J 1 base, with 7 bases left between them. The CDR3 runs to 14 residues. CDR3 sequence (DNA): TGTGCCAGCAGCGTAGGACAGTCGAACACTGAAGCTTTCTTT. Residues: CASSVGQSNTEAFF. Full variable domain (missing parts from reference TRBV9 and TRBJ1-1): DSGVTQTPKHLITATGQRVTLRCSPRSGDLSVYWYQQSLDQGLQFLIQYYNGEERAKGNILERFSAQQFPDLHSELNLSSLELGDSALYFCASSVGQSNTEAFFGQGTRLTVV.

This chain uses TRBV28 with TRBJ2-7; TRBD2 matches at 7 bases. The CDR3 covers 15 residues. The trim removed 1 base at V and 7 bases at J, leaving 10 bases unmatched. The germline V gene has CDR1 MDHEN and CDR2 SYDVKM. DNA of the CDR3: TGTGCCAGCAGTTTATCCCCAGCGGGACTTTGGGAGCAGTACGTC. It specifies CASSLSPAGLWEQYV.

The chain carries TRBV23-1 and TRBJ1-1; 7 bases are a match to TRBD1. TRBV23-1 is an ORF, with its function uncertain. Trimming took 6 bases from V and 5 from J; bases not matched to a gene: 12. The CDR3 is 15 amino acids. The CDR3 is CASRDRIGSRTEAFF. The CDR3 DNA sequence: TGCGCCAGCAGGGACAGGATCGGGTCCCGAACTGAAGCTTTCTTT.

The rearrangement uses TRBV11-2 and TRBJ2-7; D unclear. Germline CDR1 is SGHAT and CDR2 is FQNNGV. The CDR3 runs to 13 residues. Trimming took 5 bases from V and 5 from J, leaving 13 bases between them. The CDR3 sequence: CASSPPGRDEQYF. For the CDR3, the DNA is TGTGCCAGCAGCCCGCCAGGTCGCGACGAGCAGTACTTC.

The chain joins TRBV28 to TRBJ1-1; D unclear. Trimming took 6 bases from V and 4 from J, leaving 15 bases between them. The CDR3 length is 14 residues. Germline V gives CDR1 MDHEN, CDR2 SYDVKM. The CDR3 here is CASSLPFLSTEAFF. In DNA, the CDR3 is TGTGCCAGCAGCCTACCCTTTTTGAGCACTGAAGCTTTCTTT.

Regarding this clone: Other DNA sequences from this sample encode an identical CDR3 as well. The chain combines TRBV9 with TRBJ2-5; no firm D call. Germline V CDR1 and CDR2: SGDLS, YYNGEE. This CDR3 has 12 residues. Trimming pared 0 bases from V and 4 bases from J, leaving 4 bases between. The CDR3 bases are TGTGCCAGCAGCGTAGTGGGAGAGACCCAGTACTTC. Its protein is CASSVVGETQYF.

J is TRBJ1-4 and V is TRBV5-6; D gene uncertain. V was clipped by 4 bases and J by 7 bases, with 11 bases between them. The length of the CDR3 is 13 residues. The germline V gene has CDR1 SGHDT and CDR2 YYEEEE. The CDR3 here is CASSGGGFEKLFF. The CDR3 nucleotides are TGTGCCAGCAGCGGCGGTGGCTTTGAAAAACTGTTTTTT.

J is TRBJ2-3 and V is TRBV18; possible D gene TRBD2, 5 bases. The V end lost 4 bases, the J end lost 5 bases, and 13 bases lay between the germline ends. There are 14 residues in the CDR3. From germline, CDR1 is KGHSH and CDR2 LQKENI. Here the CDR3 reads CASSLNSVQDTQYF. The CDR3 nucleotides read TGTGCCAGCTCACTTAATAGCGTACAAGATACGCAGTATTTT.

The rearrangement uses TRBV27 and TRBJ1-1, with D possibly matching TRBD1 (5 bases). Looked up from germline, CDR1 is MNHEY and CDR2 is SMNVEV (reference sequence). Deletions cut 1 base from V and 4 bases from J, with 10 bases between. This CDR3 is 14 amino acids long. The CDR3 DNA is TGTGCCAGCAGTTTATGGGGGACTGGCACTGAAGCTTTCTTT. This codes for CASSLWGTGTEAFF.

This chain's CDR3 is CASSLSWNQPQHF. The CDR3 DNA is TGTGCCAGCAGCTTATCGTGGAATCAGCCCCAGCATTTT. The rearrangement links TRBV7-2 to TRBJ1-5; D unresolved. Germline loops: CDR1 SGHTA, CDR2 FQGNSA. This CDR3 has 13 amino acids. The V end was cut by 2 bases, the J end by 4 bases, with 6 bases between.

The genes are TRBV19 and TRBJ2-1; D remains ambiguous. The CDR3 sequence is 14 residues long. V was pared by 5 bases and J by 6 bases, with 14 bases between. CDR1 and CDR2 (germline): LNHDA, SQIVND (reference sequence). CDR3 nucleotides: TGTGCCAGTAGTCCATCCATGTCGGGCAATGAGCAGTTCTTC. This sequence encodes CASSPSMSGNEQFF.

The chain recombines TRBV7-9 with TRBJ2-1; TRBD2 aligns across 11 bases. CDR1 is SEHNR, CDR2 FQNEAQ, per germline (reference sequence). The CDR3 totals 13 residues. The trim removed 5 bases at V and 10 bases at J, leaving 4 bases unmatched. DNA for the CDR3: TGTGCCAGCAGCCCAAGACTAGCGGGGGAGCAGTTCTTC. Residues: CASSPRLAGEQFF.

The chain joins TRBV15 to TRBJ2-7; perhaps D is TRBD1 or TRBD2 (5 bases each). Germline CDR1 reads LNHNV; CDR2 reads YYDKDF (reference sequence). V dropped 5 bases and J dropped 2 bases, with 13 bases sitting between them. The CDR3 extends over 14 amino acids. The CDR3 sequence: CATSGGRDTYEQYF. CDR3 sequence (DNA): TGTGCCACCAGCGGGGGTCGGGATACCTACGAGCAGTACTTC.

This chain connects TRBV7-9 to TRBJ1-3; D gene uncertain. The ends were cut back, 2 bases at V and 3 bases at J, with 11 bases in the middle. This CDR3 is 15 amino acids long. Germline loops: CDR1 SEHNR, CDR2 FQNEAQ (reference sequence). The CDR3: CASSLRVQFGNTIYF. In DNA form, the CDR3 reads TGTGCCAGCAGCTTACGGGTGCAATTTGGAAACACCATATATTTT.

This sequence joins TRBV7-6 and TRBJ2-7, with unresolved D. V was cut by 0 bases and J by 6 bases, with 9 bases left in between. Germline CDR1 is SGHVS and CDR2 is FNYEAQ. The length of the CDR3 is 13 residues. The CDR3 sequence is CASSLAIHREQYF. The CDR3 coding sequence is TGTGCCAGCAGCTTAGCGATTCACCGCGAGCAGTACTTC.

The chain is built from TRBV28 and TRBJ2-5, with 11 bases fitting TRBD2. CDR1 MDHEN and CDR2 SYDVKM come from the germline V gene. The trim removed 6 bases at V and 3 bases at J, leaving 3 bases unmatched. The CDR3 consists of 14 residues. The DNA of the CDR3 is TGTGCCAGCAGGCCGGGACTAGCGGAAGAGACCCAGTACTTC. Translated: CASRPGLAEETQYF.

The chain joins TRBV29-1 to TRBJ2-7, with D possibly called TRBD1 or TRBD2 (6 bases each). V lost 6 bases to trimming and J lost 1 base, with 16 bases between them. Germline V gene sequence: CDR1 SQVTM, CDR2 ANQGSEA. This CDR3 spans 14 amino acids. DNA for the CDR3: TGCAGCGTAGGCGGGACACGCTCGTCCTACGAGCAGTACTTC. This translates into CSVGGTRSSYEQYF.

The V call is TRBV5-1, the J call TRBJ2-2; 8 bases fit TRBD1. With V trimmed by 4 bases and J by 1 base, 3 bases remained unmatched. The germline V gene encodes CDR1 SGHRS and CDR2 YFSETQ. This CDR3 is built from 15 residues. CDR3 in amino acids: CASSPGTGNTGELFF. The CDR3 DNA sequence: TGCGCCAGCAGCCCTGGGACAGGGAACACCGGGGAGCTGTTTTTT.

The chain recombines TRBV29-1 with TRBJ1-3, with D unresolved. The CDR3 runs to 15 residues. Germline V gene lookup returns CDR1 SQVTM and CDR2 ANQGSEA. The V end lost 7 bases, the J end lost 4 bases, and 20 bases lay between the germline ends. The CDR3 DNA sequence: TGCAGCGCGACGATCGACGGCGCGGGAGGAAACACCATATATTTT. The encoded protein is CSATIDGAGGNTIYF.

V usage is TRBV28 and J usage is TRBJ2-7; tentative D call: TRBD1 (8 bases). Between the trimmed V and J ends, which lost 10 bases and 2 bases, there was a span of 18 bases. The CDR3 runs to 14 residues. Germline CDR1 MDHEN, CDR2 SYDVKM. The CDR3 reads CATRGQGGTYEQYF. The CDR3 DNA reads as TGTGCCACCAGGGGGCAGGGGGGGACCTACGAGCAGTACTTC.

The rearrangement uses TRBV4-2 and TRBJ2-4, with no clear D. This CDR3 region has 18 residues. The germline V and J ends were trimmed by 0 bases and 3 bases, with 18 bases remaining between them. From germline, CDR1 is LGHNA and CDR2 YNFKEQ. CDR3 amino acids: CASSQEDLRAPVKNIQYF. The CDR3 DNA sequence: TGTGCCAGCAGCCAAGAAGATTTGCGAGCGCCGGTCAAAAACATTCAGTACTTC.

The chain employs TRBV5-1 and TRBJ1-4, with TRBD1 matching over 7 bases. CDR1 is SGHRS, CDR2 YFSETQ, per germline. The CDR3 sequence is 19 residues long. Losses at the gene ends were 2 bases for V and 0 bases for J; bases not matched to a gene: 13. CDR3 amino acids: CASSLDYRGRRTTNEKLFF. CDR3 bases: TGCGCCAGCAGCTTAGATTACAGGGGAAGGCGTACAACTAATGAAAAACTGTTTTTT.

This clone was seen a single time. V is TRBV5-1 and J is TRBJ2-5, with D possibly matching TRBD1 (6 bases). Germline lookup yields CDR1 SGHRS and CDR2 YFSETQ. CDR3 length: 15 residues. V dropped 4 bases and J dropped 4 bases, with 17 bases sitting between them. As DNA, the CDR3 is TGCGCCAGCAGCCCGTTCCAGGGGCGAGTAGAGACCCAGTACTTC. This codes for CASSPFQGRVETQYF. The complete variable domain, with remaining parts taken from reference TRBV5-1 and TRBJ2-5, reads KAGVTQTPRYLIKTRGQQVTLSCSPISGHRSVSWYQQTPGQGLQFLFEYFSETQRNKGNFPGRFSGRQFSNSRSEMNVSTLELGDSALYLCASSPFQGRVETQYFGPGTRLLVL.

In its sample, this clone was seen a few times. The rearrangement joins TRBV7-9 to TRBJ1-2, with 9 bases aligning to TRBD1. Germline CDR1 SEHNR, CDR2 FQNEAQ (reference sequence). This CDR3 spans 14 amino acids. With 6 bases clipped from V and 7 bases from J, the junction kept 9 bases outside the gene matches. The CDR3 region has the DNA TGTGCCAGCAGTTCGGGACAGGGTGCTTCTGGCTACACCTTC. Protein: CASSSGQGASGYTF.

This clone was seen just once. Additional DNA sequences in this sample encode the identical CDR3. The chain uses TRBV6-5 and TRBJ2-1, with D perhaps matching TRBD1 or TRBD2 (5 bases each). This CDR3 contains 16 residues. Germline V gene data show CDR1 as MNHEY and CDR2 as SVGAGI. V was trimmed by 0 bases and J by 12 bases, leaving 21 bases between them. The CDR3, as DNA: TGTGCCAGCAGTTACTCGATGCTAGGGGTTCCTACTAGGCAGTTCTTC. Amino acids: CASSYSMLGVPTRQFF.